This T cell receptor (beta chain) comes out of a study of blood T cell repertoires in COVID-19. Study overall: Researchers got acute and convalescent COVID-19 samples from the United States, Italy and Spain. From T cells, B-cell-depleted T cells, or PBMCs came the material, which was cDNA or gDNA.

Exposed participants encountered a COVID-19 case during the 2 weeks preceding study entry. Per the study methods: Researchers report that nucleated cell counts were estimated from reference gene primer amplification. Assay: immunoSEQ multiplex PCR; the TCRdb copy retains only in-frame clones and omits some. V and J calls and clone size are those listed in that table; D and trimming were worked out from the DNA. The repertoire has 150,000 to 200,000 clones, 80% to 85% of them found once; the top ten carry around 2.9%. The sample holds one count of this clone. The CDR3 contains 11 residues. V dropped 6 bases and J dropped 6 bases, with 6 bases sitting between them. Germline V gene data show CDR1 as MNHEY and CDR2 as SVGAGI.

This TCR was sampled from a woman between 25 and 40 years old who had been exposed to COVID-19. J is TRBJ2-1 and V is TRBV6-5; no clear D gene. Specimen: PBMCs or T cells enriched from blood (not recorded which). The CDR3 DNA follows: TGTGCCAGCAGGCGGAGCAATGAGCAGTTCTTC. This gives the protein CASRRSNEQFF.